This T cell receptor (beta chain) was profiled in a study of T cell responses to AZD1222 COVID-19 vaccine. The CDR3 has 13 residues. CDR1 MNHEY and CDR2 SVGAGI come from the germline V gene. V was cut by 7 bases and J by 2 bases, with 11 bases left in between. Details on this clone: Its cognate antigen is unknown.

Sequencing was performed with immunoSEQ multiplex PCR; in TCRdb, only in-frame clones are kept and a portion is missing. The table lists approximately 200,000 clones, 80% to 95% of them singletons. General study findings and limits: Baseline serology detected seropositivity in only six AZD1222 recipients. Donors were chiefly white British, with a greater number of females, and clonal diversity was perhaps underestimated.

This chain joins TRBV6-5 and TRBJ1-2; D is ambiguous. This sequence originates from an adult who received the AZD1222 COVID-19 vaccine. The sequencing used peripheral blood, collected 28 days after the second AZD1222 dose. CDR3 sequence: CASTGVGNYGYTF. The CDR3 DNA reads TGTGCCAGCACGGGAGTAGGGAACTATGGCTACACCTTC.